The TCR beta chain under discussion was sequenced for a study of T cell repertoires in cytomegalovirus infection. Study-wide background: CMV infection plus the matching HLA type was flagged by public TCR beta signatures. Study-wide results and caveats: Dominating the ex vivo response were TCR beta clonotypes that were CMV-specific and HLA-C-restricted.

Using its own MiXCR run on the reads, TCRdb lists one record per CDR3 protein. The sample lists about 310,000 distinct CDR3 sequences, 15% to 20% occurring once. The CDR3 runs to 14 residues. The germline V gene encodes CDR1 KGHDR and CDR2 SFDVKD. V lost 3 bases and J 3 bases, leaving 8 bases between the germline ends. Notes on this clonotype: Its cognate antigen is unknown.

Sequencing input: PBMCs. The sequence was collected from a human donor in good health (CMV status not recorded). Some clones in this sample may be carry-over from other donors' samples. This chain uses TRBV24-1 with TRBJ1-5; D remains unclear. In DNA, the CDR3 is TGTGCCACCAGTGATATTCAGGACAATCAGCCCCAGCATTTT. Translated, it gives CATSDIQDNQPQHF.